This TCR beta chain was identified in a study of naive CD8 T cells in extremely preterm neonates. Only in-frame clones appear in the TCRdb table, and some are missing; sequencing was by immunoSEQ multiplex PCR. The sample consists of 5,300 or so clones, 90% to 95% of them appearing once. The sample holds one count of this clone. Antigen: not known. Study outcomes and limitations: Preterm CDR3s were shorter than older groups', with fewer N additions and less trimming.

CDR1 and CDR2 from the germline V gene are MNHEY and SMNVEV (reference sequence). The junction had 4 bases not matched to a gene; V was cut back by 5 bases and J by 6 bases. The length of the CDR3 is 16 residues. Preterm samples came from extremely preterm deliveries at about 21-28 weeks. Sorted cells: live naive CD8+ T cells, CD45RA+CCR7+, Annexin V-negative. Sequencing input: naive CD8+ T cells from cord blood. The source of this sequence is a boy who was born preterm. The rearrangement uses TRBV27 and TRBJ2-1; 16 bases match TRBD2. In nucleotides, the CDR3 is TGTGCCAGCAGTGGGACTAGCGGGAGGGCCGCCAATGAGCAGTTCTTC. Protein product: CASSGTSGRAANEQFF.